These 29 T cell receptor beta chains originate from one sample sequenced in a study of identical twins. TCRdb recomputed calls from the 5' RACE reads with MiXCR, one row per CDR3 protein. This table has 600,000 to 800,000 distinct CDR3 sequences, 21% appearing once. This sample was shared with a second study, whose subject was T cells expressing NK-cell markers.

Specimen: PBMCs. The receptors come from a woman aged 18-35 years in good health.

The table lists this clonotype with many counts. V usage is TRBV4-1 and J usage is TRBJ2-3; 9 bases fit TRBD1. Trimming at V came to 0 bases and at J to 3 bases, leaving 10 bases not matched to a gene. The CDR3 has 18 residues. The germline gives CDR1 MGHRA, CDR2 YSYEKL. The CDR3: CASSQESRQGVWTDTQYF. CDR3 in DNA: TGCGCCAGCAGCCAAGAAAGTAGACAGGGGGTTTGGACAGATACGCAGTATTTT.

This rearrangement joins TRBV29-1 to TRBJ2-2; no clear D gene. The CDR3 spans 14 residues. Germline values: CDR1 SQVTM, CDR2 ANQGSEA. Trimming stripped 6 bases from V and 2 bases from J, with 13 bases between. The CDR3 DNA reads TGCAGCGTAGGACGGCAACCCAACACCGGGGAGCTGTTTTTT. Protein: CSVGRQPNTGELFF.

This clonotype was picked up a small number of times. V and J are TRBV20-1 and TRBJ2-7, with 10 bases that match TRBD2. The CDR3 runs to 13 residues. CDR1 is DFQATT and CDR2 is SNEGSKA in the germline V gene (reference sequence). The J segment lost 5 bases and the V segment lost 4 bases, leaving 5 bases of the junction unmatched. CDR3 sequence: CSAKRGGPNEQYF. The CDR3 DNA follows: TGCAGTGCTAAGCGGGGGGGCCCTAACGAGCAGTACTTC.

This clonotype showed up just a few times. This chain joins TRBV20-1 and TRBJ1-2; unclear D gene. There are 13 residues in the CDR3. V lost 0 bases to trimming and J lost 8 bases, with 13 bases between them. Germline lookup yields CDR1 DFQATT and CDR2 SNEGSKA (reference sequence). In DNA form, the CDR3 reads TGCAGTGCTAGAGATCATCGGGAGGGCGGCTACACCTTC. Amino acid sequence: CSARDHREGGYTF.

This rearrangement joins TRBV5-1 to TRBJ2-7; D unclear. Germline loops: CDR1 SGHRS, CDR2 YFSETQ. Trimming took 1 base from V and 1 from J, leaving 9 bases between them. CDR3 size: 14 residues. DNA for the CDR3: TGCGCCAGCAGCTTGAGGGAAGGTTCCTACGAGCAGTACTTC. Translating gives CASSLREGSYEQYF. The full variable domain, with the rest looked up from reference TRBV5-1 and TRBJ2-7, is KAGVTQTPRYLIKTRGQQVTLSCSPISGHRSVSWYQQTPGQGLQFLFEYFSETQRNKGNFPGRFSGRQFSNSRSEMNVSTLELGDSALYLCASSLREGSYEQYFGPGTRLTVT.

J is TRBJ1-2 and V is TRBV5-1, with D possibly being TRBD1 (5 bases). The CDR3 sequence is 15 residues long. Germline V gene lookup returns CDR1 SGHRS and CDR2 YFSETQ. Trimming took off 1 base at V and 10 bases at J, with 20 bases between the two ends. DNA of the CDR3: TGCGCCAGCAGCTTGATGGTTACGGCAGGGACTTCCTACACCTTC. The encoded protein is CASSLMVTAGTSYTF.

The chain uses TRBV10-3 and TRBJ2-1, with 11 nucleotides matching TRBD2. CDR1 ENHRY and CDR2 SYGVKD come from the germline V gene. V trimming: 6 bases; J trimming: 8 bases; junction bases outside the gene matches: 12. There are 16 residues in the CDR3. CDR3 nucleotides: TGTGCCATCAGCCTGGCTAGCGGGAGGCCGGTAGATGAGCAGTTCTTC. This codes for CAISLASGRPVDEQFF.

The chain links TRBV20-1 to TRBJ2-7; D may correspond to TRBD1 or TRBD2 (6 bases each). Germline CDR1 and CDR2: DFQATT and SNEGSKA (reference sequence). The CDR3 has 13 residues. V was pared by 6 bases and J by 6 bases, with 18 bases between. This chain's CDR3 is CSAGDIGGFEQYF. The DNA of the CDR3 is TGCAGTGCGGGGGACATCGGGGGCTTCGAGCAGTACTTC.

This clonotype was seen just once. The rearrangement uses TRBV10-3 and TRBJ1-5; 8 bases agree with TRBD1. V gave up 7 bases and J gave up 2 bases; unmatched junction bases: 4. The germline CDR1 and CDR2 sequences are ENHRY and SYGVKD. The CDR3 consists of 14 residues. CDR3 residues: CAIKAGGGNQPQHF. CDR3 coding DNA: TGTGCCATCAAGGCAGGGGGCGGCAATCAGCCCCAGCATTTT.

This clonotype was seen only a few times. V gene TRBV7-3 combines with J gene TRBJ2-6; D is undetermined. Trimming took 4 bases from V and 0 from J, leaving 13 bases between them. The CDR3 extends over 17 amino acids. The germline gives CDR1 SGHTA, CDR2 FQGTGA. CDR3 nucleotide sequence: TGTGCCAGCAGCTCCACGGCATCTAGCTCTGGGGCCAACGTCCTGACTTTC. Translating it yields CASSSTASSSGANVLTF.

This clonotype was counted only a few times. CDR3 DNA: TGTGCCAGCAGTTTTGGGGGAGGGTGGGAGCAGTACTTC. Translated, it gives CASSFGGGWEQYF. The chain has TRBV6-5 and TRBJ2-7, with TRBD2 identical over 7 bases. The CDR3 length is 13 residues. Germline CDR1 is MNHEY and CDR2 is SVGAGI. With 4 bases clipped from V and 7 bases from J, the junction kept 7 bases outside the gene matches.

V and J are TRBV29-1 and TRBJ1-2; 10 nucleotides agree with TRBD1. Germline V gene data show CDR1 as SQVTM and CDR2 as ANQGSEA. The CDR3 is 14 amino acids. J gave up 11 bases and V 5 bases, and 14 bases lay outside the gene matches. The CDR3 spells CSVLLMGQGNGYTF. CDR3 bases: TGCAGCGTTCTCCTGATGGGACAGGGGAACGGGTACACCTTC.

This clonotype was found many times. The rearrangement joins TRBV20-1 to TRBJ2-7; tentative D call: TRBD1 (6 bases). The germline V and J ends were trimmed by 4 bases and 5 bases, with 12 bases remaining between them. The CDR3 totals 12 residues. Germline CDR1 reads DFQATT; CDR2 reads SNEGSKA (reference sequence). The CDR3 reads CSATGDRNEQYF. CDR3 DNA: TGCAGTGCTACTGGTGACAGGAACGAGCAGTACTTC.

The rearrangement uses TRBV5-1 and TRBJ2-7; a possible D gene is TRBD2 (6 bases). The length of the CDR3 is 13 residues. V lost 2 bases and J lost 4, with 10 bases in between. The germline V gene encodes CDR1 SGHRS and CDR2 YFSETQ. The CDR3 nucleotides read TGCGCCAGCAGCTTTGTGGAGGGATACGAGCAGTACTTC. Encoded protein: CASSFVEGYEQYF.

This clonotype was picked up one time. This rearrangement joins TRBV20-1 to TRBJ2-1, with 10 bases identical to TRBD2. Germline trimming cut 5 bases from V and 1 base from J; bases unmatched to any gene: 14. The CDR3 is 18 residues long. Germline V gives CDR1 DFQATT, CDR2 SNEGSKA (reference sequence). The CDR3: CSARMLSSGGFSYNEQFF. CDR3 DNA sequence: TGCAGTGCTCGCATGTTATCTAGCGGGGGCTTTTCCTACAATGAGCAGTTCTTC.

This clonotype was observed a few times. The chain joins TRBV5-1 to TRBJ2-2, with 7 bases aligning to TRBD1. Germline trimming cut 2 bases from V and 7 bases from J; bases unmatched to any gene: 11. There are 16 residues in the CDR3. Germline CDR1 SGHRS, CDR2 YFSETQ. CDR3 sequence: CASSFVETGRNGELFF. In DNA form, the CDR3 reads TGCGCCAGCAGCTTTGTCGAGACAGGGCGGAACGGGGAGCTGTTTTTT.

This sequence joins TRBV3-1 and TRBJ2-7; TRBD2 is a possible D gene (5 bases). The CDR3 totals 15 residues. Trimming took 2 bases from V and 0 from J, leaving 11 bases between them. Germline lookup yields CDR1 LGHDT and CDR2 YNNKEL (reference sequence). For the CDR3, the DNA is TGTGCCAGCAGCCAATCCGGGCGGGTCTCCTACGAGCAGTACTTC. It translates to CASSQSGRVSYEQYF.

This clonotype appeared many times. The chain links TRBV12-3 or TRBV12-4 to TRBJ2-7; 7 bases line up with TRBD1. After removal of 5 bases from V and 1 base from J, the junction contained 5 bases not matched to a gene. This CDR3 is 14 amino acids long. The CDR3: CASSPGTESYEQYF. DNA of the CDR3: TGTGCCAGCAGTCCCGGGACAGAGTCCTACGAGCAGTACTTC.

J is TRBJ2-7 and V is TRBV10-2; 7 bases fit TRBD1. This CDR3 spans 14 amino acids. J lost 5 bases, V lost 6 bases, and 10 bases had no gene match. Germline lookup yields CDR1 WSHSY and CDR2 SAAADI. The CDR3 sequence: CASRPRQGSNEQYF. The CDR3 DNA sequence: TGCGCCAGCAGGCCGAGACAGGGTAGCAACGAGCAGTACTTC.

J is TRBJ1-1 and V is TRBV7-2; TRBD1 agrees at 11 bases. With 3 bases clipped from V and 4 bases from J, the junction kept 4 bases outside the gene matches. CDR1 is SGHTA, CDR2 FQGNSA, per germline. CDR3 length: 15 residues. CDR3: CASSFRTGGVTEAFF. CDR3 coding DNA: TGTGCCAGCAGCTTTAGGACAGGGGGCGTCACTGAAGCTTTCTTT. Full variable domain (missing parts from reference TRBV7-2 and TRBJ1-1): GAGVSQSPSNKVTEKGKDVELRCDPISGHTALYWYRQSLGQGLEFLIYFQGNSAPDKSGLPSDRFSAERTGGSVSTLTIQRTQQEDSAVYLCASSFRTGGVTEAFFGQGTRLTVV.

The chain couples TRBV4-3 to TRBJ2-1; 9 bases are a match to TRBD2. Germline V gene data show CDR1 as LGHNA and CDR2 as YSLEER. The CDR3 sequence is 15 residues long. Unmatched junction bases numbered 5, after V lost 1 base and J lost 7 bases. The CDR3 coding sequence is TGCGCCAGCAGCCAAGGGGTAAGCGGGAGGAATGAGCAGTTCTTC. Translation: CASSQGVSGRNEQFF.

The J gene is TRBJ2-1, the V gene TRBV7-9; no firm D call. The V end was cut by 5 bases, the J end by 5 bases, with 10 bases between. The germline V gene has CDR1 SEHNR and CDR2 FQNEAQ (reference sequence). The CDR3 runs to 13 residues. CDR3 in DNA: TGTGCCAGCAGCGCCCCGGAAAACAATGAGCAGTTCTTC. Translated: CASSAPENNEQFF. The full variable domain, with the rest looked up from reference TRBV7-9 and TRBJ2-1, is DTGVSQNPRHKITKRGQNVTFRCDPISEHNRLYWYRQTLGQGPEFLTYFQNEAQLEKSRLLSDRFSAERPKGSFSTLEIQRTEQGDSAMYLCASSAPENNEQFFGPGTRLTVL.

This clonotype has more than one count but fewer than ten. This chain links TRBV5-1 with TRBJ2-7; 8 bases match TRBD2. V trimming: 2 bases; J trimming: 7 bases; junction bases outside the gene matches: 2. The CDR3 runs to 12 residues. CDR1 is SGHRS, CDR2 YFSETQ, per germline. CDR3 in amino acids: CASSFSGEEQYF. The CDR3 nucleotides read TGCGCCAGCAGCTTTAGCGGGGAGGAGCAGTACTTC.

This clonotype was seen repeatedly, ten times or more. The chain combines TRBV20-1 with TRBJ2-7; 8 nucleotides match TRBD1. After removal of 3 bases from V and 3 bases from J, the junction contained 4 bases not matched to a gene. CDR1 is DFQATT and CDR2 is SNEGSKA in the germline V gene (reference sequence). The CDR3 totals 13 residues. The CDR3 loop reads CSARDREFYEQYF. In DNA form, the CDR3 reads TGCAGTGCTAGGGACAGGGAGTTCTACGAGCAGTACTTC.

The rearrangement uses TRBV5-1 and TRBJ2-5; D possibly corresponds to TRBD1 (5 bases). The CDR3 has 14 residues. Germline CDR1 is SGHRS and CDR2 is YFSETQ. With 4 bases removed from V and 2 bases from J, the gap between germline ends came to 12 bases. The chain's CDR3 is CASSGQGIQETQYF. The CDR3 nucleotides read TGCGCCAGCAGCGGGCAGGGTATTCAAGAGACCCAGTACTTC.

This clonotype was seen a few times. The CDR3 protein is CASSLSPIDTQYF. The DNA for the CDR3 is TGTGCCAGCAGTTTAAGTCCGATCGATACGCAGTATTTT. The chain carries TRBV12-3 or TRBV12-4 and TRBJ2-3; D not resolved. The CDR3 runs 13 residues. V was trimmed by 2 bases and J by 6 bases, leaving 9 bases between them.

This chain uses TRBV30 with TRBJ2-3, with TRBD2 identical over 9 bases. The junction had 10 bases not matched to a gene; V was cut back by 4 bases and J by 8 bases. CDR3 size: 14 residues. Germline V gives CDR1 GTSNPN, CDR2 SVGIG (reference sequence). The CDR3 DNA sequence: TGTGCCTGGACCTTTGCGGGAGGGCGGCGTACGCAGTATTTT. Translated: CAWTFAGGRRTQYF.

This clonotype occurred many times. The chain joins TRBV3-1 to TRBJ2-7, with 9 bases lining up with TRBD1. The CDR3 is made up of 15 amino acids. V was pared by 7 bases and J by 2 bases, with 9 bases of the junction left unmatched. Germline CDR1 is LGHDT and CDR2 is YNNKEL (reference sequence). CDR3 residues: CASTSGGTGTYEQYF. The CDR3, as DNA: TGTGCCAGCACCTCAGGGGGGACAGGGACCTACGAGCAGTACTTC.

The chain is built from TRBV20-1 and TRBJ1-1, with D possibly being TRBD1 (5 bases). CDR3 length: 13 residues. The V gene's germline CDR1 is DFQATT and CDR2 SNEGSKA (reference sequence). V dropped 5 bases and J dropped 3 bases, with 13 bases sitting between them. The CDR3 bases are TGCAGTGCTTCGGGGGGGTTGGACACTGAAGCTTTCTTT. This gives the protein CSASGGLDTEAFF.